These T cell receptor beta chains were read from a single sample in a study of technical replicates of blood from a handful of donors. Using immunoSEQ multiplex PCR, the repertoire was profiled, and TCRdb retains in-frame clones only, with some absent. The data contain 50,000 to 70,000 clones, about 94% of them singletons. The sample comprised PBMCs. All receptors derive from a human donor in good health. Some clones in this sample may be carry-over from other donors' samples. The CDR3 runs from the conserved cysteine through the conserved F or W. The D gene is left open where the match is weak. Clone size is given for some rows only: seen once, a few or many times, or a class if the clone is expanded.

clone_size: -; j_call: TRBJ2-1; d_call: -; v_call: TRBV21-1; cdr3_aa: CASMSTSGPPGEQFF; cdr3_nt: TGTGCTAGCATGTCGACTAGCGGCCCTCCGGGGGAGCAGTTCTTC
clone_size: -; j_call: TRBJ1-2; d_call: -; v_call: TRBV4-2; cdr3_aa: CASSQERTENYGYTF; cdr3_nt: TGTGCCAGCAGCCAAGAAAGAACAGAGAACTATGGCTACACCTTC
clone_size: -; j_call: TRBJ1-1; d_call: TRBD1; v_call: TRBV29-1; cdr3_aa: CSVRQGTTNTEAFF; cdr3_nt: TGCAGCGTCCGACAGGGCACGACGAACACTGAAGCTTTCTTT
clone_size: -; j_call: TRBJ2-7; d_call: TRBD2; v_call: TRBV5-1; cdr3_aa: CASSLTSGSYEQYF; cdr3_nt: TGCGCCAGCAGCTTGACTAGCGGGTCCTACGAGCAGTACTTC
clone_size: -; j_call: TRBJ1-1; d_call: -; v_call: TRBV29-1; cdr3_aa: CSGTPGSLNTEAFF; cdr3_nt: TGCAGCGGGACACCGGGCAGTCTGAACACTGAAGCTTTCTTT
clone_size: few; j_call: TRBJ2-6; d_call: TRBD1; v_call: TRBV29-1; cdr3_aa: CSADTGTGGPGANVLTF; cdr3_nt: TGCAGCGCTGACACCGGGACAGGGGGCCCTGGGGCCAACGTCCTGACTTTC
clone_size: -; j_call: TRBJ2-1; d_call: -; v_call: TRBV7-2; cdr3_aa: CASSGTPVYAEQFF; cdr3_nt: TGTGCCAGCAGCGGGACTCCCGTGTACGCGGAGCAGTTCTTC
clone_size: -; j_call: TRBJ2-1; d_call: TRBD2; v_call: TRBV20-1; cdr3_aa: CSPSGSNEQFF; cdr3_nt: TGCAGCCCTAGCGGTTCCAATGAGCAGTTCTTC
clone_size: -; j_call: TRBJ2-5; d_call: TRBD2; v_call: TRBV7-2; cdr3_aa: CASSLRLAGVRETQYF; cdr3_nt: TGTGCCAGCAGCTTAAGACTAGCGGGAGTACGAGAGACCCAGTACTTC
clone_size: -; j_call: TRBJ2-2; d_call: -; v_call: TRBV9; cdr3_aa: CASSVGGTLNTGELFF; cdr3_nt: TGTGCCAGCAGCGTGGGGGGGACACTAAACACCGGGGAGCTGTTTTTT
clone_size: -; j_call: TRBJ1-2; d_call: TRBD1; v_call: TRBV27; cdr3_aa: CASSPYRGPYGYTF; cdr3_nt: TGTGCCAGCAGTCCATACAGGGGGCCCTATGGCTACACCTTC
clone_size: -; j_call: TRBJ2-2; d_call: TRBD1; v_call: TRBV27; cdr3_aa: CASTPARQGASTGELFF; cdr3_nt: TGTGCCAGCACACCAGCCCGTCAGGGGGCGAGTACCGGGGAGCTGTTTTTT
clone_size: -; j_call: TRBJ2-5; d_call: -; v_call: TRBV25-1; cdr3_aa: CASSDDYGETQYF; cdr3_nt: TGTGCCAGCAGTGATGATTACGGGGAGACCCAGTACTTC
clone_size: -; j_call: TRBJ2-1; d_call: -; v_call: TRBV5-1; cdr3_aa: CASTSEYNEQFF; cdr3_nt: TGCGCCAGCACTTCCGAGTACAATGAGCAGTTCTTC
clone_size: -; j_call: TRBJ2-3; d_call: TRBD2; v_call: TRBV2; cdr3_aa: CASSDWTSGGPSTDTQYF; cdr3_nt: TGTGCCAGCAGTGATTGGACTAGCGGGGGGCCAAGCACAGATACGCAGTATTTT
clone_size: once; j_call: TRBJ1-2; d_call: -; v_call: TRBV5-5; cdr3_aa: CASSPGAGGSGYTF; cdr3_nt: TGTGCCAGCAGCCCCGGGGCGGGGGGCAGTGGCTACACCTTC
clone_size: -; j_call: TRBJ2-3; d_call: -; v_call: TRBV13; cdr3_aa: CASSSSGADTQYF; cdr3_nt: TGTGCCAGCAGCTCGTCAGGGGCAGATACGCAGTATTTT
clone_size: -; j_call: TRBJ2-1; d_call: TRBD1; v_call: TRBV9; cdr3_aa: CASSGQGAFLNEQFF; cdr3_nt: TGTGCCAGCAGCGGACAGGGGGCTTTTTTAAATGAGCAGTTCTTC
clone_size: once; j_call: TRBJ2-5; d_call: TRBD2; v_call: TRBV7-8; cdr3_aa: CASSLGGRRGARETQYF; cdr3_nt: TGTGCCAGCAGCTTAGGTGGGAGGCGGGGGGCCCGGGAGACCCAGTACTTC
clone_size: -; j_call: TRBJ1-3; d_call: TRBD1; v_call: TRBV7-3; cdr3_aa: CASSLHRGGGNTIYF; cdr3_nt: TGTGCCAGCAGCCTCCACAGGGGCGGTGGAAACACCATATATTTT